What follows is one T cell receptor (beta chain) and its context. The clone's antigen remains unknown. Base-call qualities are not available, and no considerably larger clone is one nucleotide away. The data derive from a study of cytomegalovirus exposure and HLA in healthy donors listed by TCRdb under 2017. At the level of the whole study: According to an earlier analysis of 587 of the donors, about 179 million T cells yielded over 90 million unique TCR beta sequences and around 300 Gb of sequence data. An early release covering roughly 600 HLA-typed donors comprised approximately 300 gigabases of sequencing data and tens of millions of unique TCR sequences. The genetic ancestry cluster associated with self-reported Caucasian donors included 80% to 90% of the 398 genotyped donors. The aim of the study was to test whether cataloging public T cell receptors could identify signatures of past pathogen exposure. The study used immunosequencing to profile the T cell repertoires of several hundred subjects and linked those repertoires to cytomegalovirus serostatus. A separate validation cohort of 100 to 150 different subjects was used in addition to the roughly 670-subject first cohort. To predict cytomegalovirus infection status, the study brought together high-throughput TCR immunosequencing, statistical association of individual TCRs with disease status, and machine learning. To study patterns of TCR occurrence, a later analysis re-analyzed previously published TCR beta repertoires from around 670 donors and added high-resolution HLA genotyping. The later analysis used no new phenotypic data to find candidate immune exposures, relying instead on TCR beta sequences and their occurrence across donors. An earlier analysis of fewer than 700 of the donors applied high-throughput TCR beta sequencing to assess whether each TCR beta V gene segment acted as functional or pseudogenic. Donor age, sex, ethnicity and CMV serostatus were compiled together with the repertoire data. Genome-wide SNP genotypes for about three fifths of the 666 donors were used in a later genetic analysis, which treated that subset as a discovery cohort. Every discovery cohort repertoire had been produced on one sequencing platform. HLA typing included class I and class II loci at four-digit resolution. The number of typed donors differed by locus: about 620-630 for A, B, C, DRB1 and DQB1; 522 for DQA1; approximately 600 for DPA1; and some 450 for DPB1. Roughly five DR-DQ haplotypes were treated as single units for association and clustering because of strong linkage in the cohort. Across approximately 400 genotyped donors of the cohort, an average of about 240,000 unique TCR beta nucleotide sequences per donor were sequenced, and 15% to 20% of those sequences were non-productive.

The cohort was made up of approximately 670 healthy bone marrow donors. At the time of sampling, all cohort members were nominally healthy, though unrecorded immune exposures were likely present. The donor was CMV seronegative and belonged to the group of 352 seronegative cohort members. A peripheral blood sample was collected from each donor, and TCR beta sequencing was performed on peripheral blood mononuclear cells. Genomic DNA was extracted from the blood cell samples with the Qiagen DNeasy Blood Extraction Kit. Receptor libraries were prepared by the immunoSEQ multiplex PCR assay. For the multiplex PCR, a mixture combining 60 forward primers for TCR Vbeta segments and 13 reverse primers for TCR Jbeta segments was used. The CDR3 region of rearranged TCR beta genes was amplified from genomic DNA with a multiplex PCR assay. The Illumina HiSeq System was used to sequence the amplified TCR beta libraries as 87-base-pair reads. As for the authors' bioinformatics: In a later analysis, tens of millions of unique TCR beta chains were counted across the 666 repertoires, and approximately 11 million of these chains were shared by at least two donors. To remove PCR and sequencing errors, raw reads were error-corrected and collapsed into unique sequences using a nearest-neighbor algorithm that merged closely related sequences. CDR3 sequences were aligned to IMGT reference sequences to assign V, D and J gene segments. For a sequence to be retained, at least a six-nucleotide match to both a V gene segment and a J gene segment was required. A rearrangement counted as productive if the CDR3 had no stop codons and remained in frame with V and J, and every other rearrangement counted as non-productive. CDR3 was defined by IMGT convention, running from the second conserved V-encoded cysteine to the conserved J-encoded phenylalanine. Sequences without an unambiguous match to a single V gene segment were excluded from the earlier analysis of about 600 of the donors. An earlier analysis of a few hundred of the donors called V segments functional above 56.7% productive rearrangements and segregating when the between-donor standard deviation exceeded 5%. To diagnose cytomegalovirus status from the catalog of TCR beta chain sequences, a statistical classification framework was built. V and J gene assignment, in a later analysis, came from comparing TCR nucleotide sequences with IMGT/GENE-DB human TR gene sequences. The TCRdist pipeline was used in a later analysis to assign CDR3 sequences and most-parsimonious VDJ recombination scenarios. In a later analysis, every TCR beta chain was defined by the combination of its CDR3 amino acid sequence and its V-gene family, and reads without a unique V-gene family were dropped. In a later analysis, approximately 590 highly shared, low-generation-probability nucleotide sequences were removed to address suspected cross-contamination and a sequencing artifact. In a later analysis, a clonal expansion index was calculated for each public chain from normalized within-repertoire ranks of inferred template counts. In a later analysis, generation probabilities were computed using a VDJ recombination model fitted to out-of-frame rearrangements, and the results were checked against IGoR. In a later analysis, TCR-TCR, TCR-HLA and TCR-CMV co-occurrence was scored with hypergeometric tests, and a repertoire-size bias correction was applied to TCR pairs. In a later analysis, false discovery rates were estimated by permuting HLA or CMV assignments 20 times. In a later analysis, co-occurring TCRs were grouped using DBSCAN, and TCRdist sequence similarity was added for clustering within HLA-allele-positive subsets. For co-occurrence clustering, repertoires with fewer than 30,000 or more than 120,000 public chains were excluded, along with a handful of repertoires with anomalous nucleotide sharing. Here the immuneACCESS table is served through TCRdb, limited to in-frame sequences with V and J called. Missing clones are a known gap in these copies; in checked studies unresolved V genes cover under half, and the rest lacks a known reason. The V and J calls and clone size are taken from that table; D and trimming were inferred from the DNA. In this sample the table shows tens of thousands of clones, about 60% of which occur a single time. The ten biggest clones cover roughly 6% of the sample.

Beyond this particular receptor, the publication reports: Only TCR beta chains were sequenced in this cohort, and the absence of alpha or paired-chain data limited detectable features. CMV serostatus was the only immune exposure information available for the cohort. The authors suggested that the approach could potentially be extended to other disease states and immunological phenotypes. Broadly in line with IMGT annotations, most TCR beta V segments showed up in productive rearrangements about 87% or about 30% of the time in an earlier analysis of several hundred of the donors. Most TCR sequences were seen in very few donors, while some public TCRs were found in many individuals. Correlated functional status among segregating V segments might reflect linkage disequilibrium, but an unknown experimental factor could not be ruled out. In a later analysis, most CMV-associated TCR beta chains were found to appear HLA-restricted, with HLA associations seemingly driven largely by CMV exposure. A further reported finding was that TCR beta sequences accurately predicted the HLA-A and HLA-B alleles for most subjects in the first cohort. In a later analysis, several top co-occurrence clusters were reported to appear linked to parvovirus B19, influenza, CMV and Epstein-Barr virus. In both the original and validation cohorts, the classifier was reported to diagnose cytomegalovirus status with high specificity and sensitivity. In a later analysis, HLA-associated TCR beta chains showed more clonal expansion and lower generation probabilities than non-associated chains that were equally common. V-gene and J-gene trimming of TCR beta chains was associated with a missense DCLRE1C variant in a later genetic analysis, and the association was replicated in an independent cohort. In a later analysis, around 17,000 TCR beta sequences were associated with specific HLA alleles at a false discovery rate of 0.05. In the study, around 160 TCR beta chains were listed as associated with cytomegalovirus. According to a later genetic analysis, donors in an Asian-associated ancestry cluster had fewer N-insertions in productive TCRs than the roughly 700-donor mean. According to a later analysis, TCR association rates differed among HLA loci, with DRB1 alleles showing the most associated TCRs and HLA-C alleles showing the fewest. Because HLA typing was missing for some donors at each locus, association tests included only the typed subset. Roughly uniform sequencing depth across donors was assumed in presence/absence analyses, although this assumption may not hold. When HLA alleles, especially DR and DQ, strongly co-occurred, attributing TCR associations to individual alleles was difficult. Three of the identified cytomegalovirus-associated TCR beta chains were confirmed in vitro to be specific for cytomegalovirus antigens. Because counts were too low, 15 to 20 rarely observed V segments, including chromosome 9 orphons, were excluded from the earlier analysis of some 540 of the donors. A group of highly shared sequence variants was considered likely to be a technical artifact of the sequencing pipeline.

The sequenced sample consisted of PBMCs. The clonotype was recovered from a woman aged 25-40 years in good health and CMV-seronegative.

CDR3 region: CASSLGQLEAFF. At the DNA level, the sequence is TGTGCCAGCAGTTTAGGTCAGTTAGAAGCTTTCTTT. The chain couples TRBV28 to TRBJ1-1, with no confident D gene call. Reading the germline V gene gives CDR1 MDHEN and CDR2 SYDVKM. The CDR3 has 12 amino acids, counting the end cysteine and phenylalanine. Only CDR3 DNA remains: 36 bases, in frame from the first base. Between the V and J ends, shortened by 2 bases and 8 bases respectively, the junction contains 9 bases.